This T cell receptor beta chain was observed in a study of Graves' ophthalmopathy and Graves' hyperthyroidism. Amplification targeted the TCR beta CDR3 regions, with RNA transcripts as the source material. After a first-round RT-PCR with HTBI primers, a second-round multiplex PCR was run. TCRdb reprocessed the multiplex PCR reads with MiXCR, giving one entry per CDR3 protein. Here the sample spans 600,000 to 650,000 distinct CDR3 sequences, about a fifth being singletons. The trim removed 5 bases at V and 4 bases at J, leaving 6 bases unmatched. The CDR3 covers 14 residues. Germline assignment: CDR1 LGHNT and CDR2 FRNRAP. This clonotype showed up just a few times. The PBMCs used were ones drawn from 8 to 10 ml of fresh peripheral blood.

This TCR was recovered from a woman between 18 and 29 years old with stable Graves' hyperthyroidism. Some clones in this sample may be carry-over from other donors' samples. V and J are TRBV12-5 and TRBJ2-7; TRBD1 matches at 9 bases. The sample comprised peripheral blood. The CDR3 reads CASGTGTGPYEQYF. The CDR3 nucleotides read TGTGCTAGTGGTACCGGGACAGGGCCTTACGAGCAGTACTTC.